The clone carrying this T cell receptor beta chain occurred a few times. Through a sample-barcoded 5' primer and a J-beta primer mix, a second PCR was run for roughly 7 to 11 cycles. Using its own MiXCR run on the 5' RACE reads, TCRdb lists one record per CDR3 protein. The data show fewer than 1.5 million distinct CDR3 sequences, 40% to 50% seen once. These data belong to a study of blood T cells in healthy people across ages. Sequencing was performed on blood. This receptor was taken from a woman aged 18-29 years in good health.

The CDR3 DNA reads TGCGCCAGCAGCTGGATGACTAGCGGGAGTGCAGATACGCAGTATTTT. Its protein is CASSWMTSGSADTQYF. The chain recombines TRBV5-1 with TRBJ2-3; 12 positions agree with TRBD2. V shed 3 bases and J 4 bases; nucleotides not matched to a gene: 6. Germline lookup yields CDR1 SGHRS and CDR2 YFSETQ. This CDR3 region has 16 residues.